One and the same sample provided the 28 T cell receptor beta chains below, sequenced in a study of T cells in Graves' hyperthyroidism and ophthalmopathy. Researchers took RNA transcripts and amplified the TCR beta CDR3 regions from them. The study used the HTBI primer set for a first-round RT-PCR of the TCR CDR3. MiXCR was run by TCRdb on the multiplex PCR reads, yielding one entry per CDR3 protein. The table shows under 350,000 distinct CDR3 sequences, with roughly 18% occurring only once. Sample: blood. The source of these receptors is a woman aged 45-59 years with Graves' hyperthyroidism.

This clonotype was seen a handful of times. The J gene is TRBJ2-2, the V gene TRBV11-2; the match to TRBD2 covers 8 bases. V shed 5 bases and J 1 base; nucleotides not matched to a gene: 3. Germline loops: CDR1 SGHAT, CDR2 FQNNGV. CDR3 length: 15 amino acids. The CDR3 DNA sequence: TGTGCCAGCAGCCCGGGACTAGTGAACACCGGGGAGCTGTTTTTT. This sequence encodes CASSPGLVNTGELFF.

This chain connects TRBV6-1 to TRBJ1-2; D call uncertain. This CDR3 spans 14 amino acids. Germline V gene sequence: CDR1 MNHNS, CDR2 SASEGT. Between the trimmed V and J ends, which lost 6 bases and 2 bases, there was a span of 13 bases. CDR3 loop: CASSQIDENYGYTF. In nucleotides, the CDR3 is TGTGCCAGCAGCCAAATCGACGAAAACTATGGCTACACCTTC.

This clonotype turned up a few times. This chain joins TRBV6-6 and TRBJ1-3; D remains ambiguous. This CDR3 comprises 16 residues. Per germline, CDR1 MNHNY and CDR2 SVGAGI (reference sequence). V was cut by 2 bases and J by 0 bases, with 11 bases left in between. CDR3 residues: CASSYPTKASGNTIYF. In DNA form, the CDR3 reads TGTGCCAGCAGTTACCCGACCAAGGCCTCTGGAAACACCATATATTTT.

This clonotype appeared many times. This CDR3 reads CASSQLAERGEQYF. DNA of the CDR3: TGTGCCAGCAGCCAACTAGCGGAGAGGGGCGAGCAGTACTTC. This chain connects TRBV3-1 to TRBJ2-7, with 7 bases aligning to TRBD2. Germline V gives CDR1 LGHDT, CDR2 YNNKEL (reference sequence). This CDR3 has 14 residues. The ends lost 2 bases at V and 6 bases at J; junction bases unmatched: 7.

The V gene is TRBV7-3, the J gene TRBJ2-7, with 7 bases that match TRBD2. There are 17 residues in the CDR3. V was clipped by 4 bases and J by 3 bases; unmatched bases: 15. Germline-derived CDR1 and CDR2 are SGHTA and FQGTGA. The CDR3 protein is CASSSRIRAGSFYEQYV. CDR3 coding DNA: TGTGCCAGCAGCTCTCGAATCAGAGCGGGGTCTTTCTACGAGCAGTACGTC.

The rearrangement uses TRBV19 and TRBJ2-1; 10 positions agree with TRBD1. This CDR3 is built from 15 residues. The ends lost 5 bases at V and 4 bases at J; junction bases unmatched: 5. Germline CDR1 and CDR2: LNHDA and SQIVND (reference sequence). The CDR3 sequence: CASSAPGQGYNEQFF. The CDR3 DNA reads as TGTGCCAGTAGTGCTCCGGGACAGGGGTACAATGAGCAGTTCTTC.

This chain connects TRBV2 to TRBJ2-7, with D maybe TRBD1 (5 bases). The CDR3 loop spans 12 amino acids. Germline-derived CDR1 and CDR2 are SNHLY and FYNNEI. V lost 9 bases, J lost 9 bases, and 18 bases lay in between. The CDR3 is CASGNRPTGQYF. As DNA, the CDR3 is TGTGCCAGTGGAAACAGGCCCACAGGGCAGTACTTC. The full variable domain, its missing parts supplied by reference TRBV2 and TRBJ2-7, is EPEVTQTPSHQVTQMGQEVILRCVPISNHLYFYWYRQILGQKVEFLVSFYNNEISEKSEIFDDQFSVERPDGSNFTLKIRSTKLEDSAMYFCASGNRPTGQYFGPGTRLTVT.

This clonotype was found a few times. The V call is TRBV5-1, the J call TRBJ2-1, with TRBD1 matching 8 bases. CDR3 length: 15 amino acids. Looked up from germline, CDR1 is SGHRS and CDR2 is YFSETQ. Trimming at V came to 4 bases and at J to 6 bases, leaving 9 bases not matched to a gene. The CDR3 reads CASSQRQGRPNEQFF. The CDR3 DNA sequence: TGCGCCAGCAGCCAAAGACAGGGGCGCCCCAATGAGCAGTTCTTC.

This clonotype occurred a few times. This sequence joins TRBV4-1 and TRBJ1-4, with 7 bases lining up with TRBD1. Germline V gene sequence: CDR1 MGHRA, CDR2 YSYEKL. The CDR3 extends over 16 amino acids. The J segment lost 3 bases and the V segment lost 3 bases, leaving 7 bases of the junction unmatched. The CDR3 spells CASSQGPGQPNEKLFF. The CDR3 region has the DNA TGCGCCAGCAGCCAGGGCCCGGGACAGCCTAATGAAAAACTGTTTTTT.

The CDR3 here is CASSLWGTGHNSPLHF. The DNA of the CDR3 is TGTGCCAGCAGTTTATGGGGGACAGGACATAATTCACCCCTCCACTTT. The J gene is TRBJ1-6, the V gene TRBV28; TRBD1 aligns across 8 bases. The ends lost 0 bases at V and 5 bases at J; junction bases unmatched: 3. The CDR3 length is 16 residues. The germline CDR1 and CDR2 sequences are MDHEN and SYDVKM.

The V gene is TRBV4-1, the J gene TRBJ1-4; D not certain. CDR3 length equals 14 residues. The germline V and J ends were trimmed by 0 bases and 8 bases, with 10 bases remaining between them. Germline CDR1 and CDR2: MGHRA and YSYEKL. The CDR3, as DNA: TGCGCCAGCAGCCAAGATCCTGATGGGGAAAAACTGTTTTTT. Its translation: CASSQDPDGEKLFF.

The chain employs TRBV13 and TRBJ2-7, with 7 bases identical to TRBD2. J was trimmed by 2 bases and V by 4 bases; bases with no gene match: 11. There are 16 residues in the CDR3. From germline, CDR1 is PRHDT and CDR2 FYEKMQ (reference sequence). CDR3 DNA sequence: TGTGCCAGCAGCTCCGGTTCCAGCGGGATCACCTACGAGCAGTACTTC. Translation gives CASSSGSSGITYEQYF. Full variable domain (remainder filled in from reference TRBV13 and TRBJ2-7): AAGVIQSPRHLIKEKRETATLKCYPIPRHDTVYWYQQGPGQDPQFLISFYEKMQSDKGSIPDRFSAQQFSDYHSELNMSSLELGDSALYFCASSSGSSGITYEQYFGPGTRLTVT.

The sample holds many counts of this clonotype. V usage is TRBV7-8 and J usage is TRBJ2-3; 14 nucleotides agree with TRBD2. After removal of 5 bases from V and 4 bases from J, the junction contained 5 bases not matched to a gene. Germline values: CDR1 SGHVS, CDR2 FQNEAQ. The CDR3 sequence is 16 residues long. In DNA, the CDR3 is TGTGCCAGCAGCCTAAGACTAGCGGGGGGGCCAGATACGCAGTATTTT. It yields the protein CASSLRLAGGPDTQYF.

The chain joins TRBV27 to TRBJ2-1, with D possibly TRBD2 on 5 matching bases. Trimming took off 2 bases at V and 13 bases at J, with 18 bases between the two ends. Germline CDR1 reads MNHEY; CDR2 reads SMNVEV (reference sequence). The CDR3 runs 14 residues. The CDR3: CASSLRGPIVGQFF. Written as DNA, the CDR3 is TGTGCCAGCAGTTTACGAGGGCCTATCGTGGGTCAGTTCTTC.

This CDR3 reads CASSPLRTGGGTEAFF. CDR3 nucleotides: TGTGCCAGCAGTCCCCTAAGGACAGGGGGCGGAACTGAAGCTTTCTTT. The chain recombines TRBV6-1 with TRBJ1-1, with 11 bases identical to TRBD1. Losses at the gene ends were 5 bases for V and 5 bases for J; bases not matched to a gene: 10. Germline V gene data show CDR1 as MNHNS and CDR2 as SASEGT. This CDR3 has 16 amino acids.

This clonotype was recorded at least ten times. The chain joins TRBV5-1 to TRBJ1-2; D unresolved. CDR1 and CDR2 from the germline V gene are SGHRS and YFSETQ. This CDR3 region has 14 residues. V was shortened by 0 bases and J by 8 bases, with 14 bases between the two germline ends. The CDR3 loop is CASSLEGRTGGYTF. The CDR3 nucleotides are TGCGCCAGCAGCTTGGAAGGCAGGACGGGAGGCTACACCTTC.

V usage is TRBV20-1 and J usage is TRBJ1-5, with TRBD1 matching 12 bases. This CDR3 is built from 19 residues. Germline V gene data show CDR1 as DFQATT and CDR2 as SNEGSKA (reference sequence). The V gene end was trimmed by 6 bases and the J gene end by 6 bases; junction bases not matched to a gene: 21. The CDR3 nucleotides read TGCAGTGCCACGGGACAGGGGGCCCCCATCACGGGTGACTCTCAGCCCCAGCATTTT. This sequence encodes CSATGQGAPITGDSQPQHF.

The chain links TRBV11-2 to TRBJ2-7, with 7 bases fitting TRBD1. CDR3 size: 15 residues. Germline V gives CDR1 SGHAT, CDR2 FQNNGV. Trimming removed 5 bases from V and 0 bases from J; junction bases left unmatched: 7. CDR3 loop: CASSEPGTASYEQYF. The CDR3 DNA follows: TGTGCCAGCAGCGAACCCGGGACAGCCTCCTACGAGCAGTACTTC. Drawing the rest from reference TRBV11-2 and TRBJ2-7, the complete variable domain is EAGVAQSPRYKIIEKRQSVAFWCNPISGHATLYWYQQILGQGPKLLIQFQNNGVVDDSQLPKDRFSAERLKGVDSTLKIQPAKLEDSAVYLCASSEPGTASYEQYFGPGTRLTVT.

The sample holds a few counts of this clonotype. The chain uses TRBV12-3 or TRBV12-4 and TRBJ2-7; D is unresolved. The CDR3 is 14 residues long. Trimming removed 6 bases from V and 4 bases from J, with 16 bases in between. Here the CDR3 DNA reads TGTGCCAGCAGACAACGTGGAACCAATTACGAGCAGTACTTC. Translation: CASRQRGTNYEQYF.

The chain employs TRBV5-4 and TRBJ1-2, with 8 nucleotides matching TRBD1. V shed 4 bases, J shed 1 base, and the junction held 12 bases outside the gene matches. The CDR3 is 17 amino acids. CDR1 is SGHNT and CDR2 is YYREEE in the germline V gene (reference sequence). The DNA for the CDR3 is TGTGCCAGCAGCCGGATGTGGACAGGGAGAAATAACTATGGCTACACCTTC. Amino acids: CASSRMWTGRNNYGYTF.

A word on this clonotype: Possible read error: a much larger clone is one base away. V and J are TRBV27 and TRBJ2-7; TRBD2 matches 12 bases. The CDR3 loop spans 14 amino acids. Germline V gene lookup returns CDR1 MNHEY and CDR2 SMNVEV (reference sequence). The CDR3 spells CAGSSGLAGGEQYF. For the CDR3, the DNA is TGTGCCGGCAGTTCGGGACTAGCGGGCGGCGAGCAGTACTTC.

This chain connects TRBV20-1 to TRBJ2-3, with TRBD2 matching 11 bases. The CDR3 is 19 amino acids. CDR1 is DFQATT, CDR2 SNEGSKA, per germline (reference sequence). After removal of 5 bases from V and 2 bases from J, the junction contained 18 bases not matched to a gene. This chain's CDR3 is CSAAGGLAGGGRITDTQYF. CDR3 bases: TGCAGTGCTGCAGGAGGGCTAGCGGGGGGTGGTCGGATCACAGATACGCAGTATTTT.

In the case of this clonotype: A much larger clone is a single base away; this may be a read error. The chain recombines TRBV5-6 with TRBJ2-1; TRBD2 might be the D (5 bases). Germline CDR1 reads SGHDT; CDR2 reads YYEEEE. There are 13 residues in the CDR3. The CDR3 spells CASSLGVYNEQSF. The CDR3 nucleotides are TGTGCCAGCAGCCTCGGGGTTTACAATGAGCAGTCCTTC.

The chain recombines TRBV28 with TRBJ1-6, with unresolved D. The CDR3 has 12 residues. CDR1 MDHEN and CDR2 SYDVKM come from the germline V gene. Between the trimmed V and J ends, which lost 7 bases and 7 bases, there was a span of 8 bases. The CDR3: CASITLNSPLHF. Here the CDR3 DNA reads TGTGCCAGCATCACCCTGAATTCACCCCTCCACTTT.

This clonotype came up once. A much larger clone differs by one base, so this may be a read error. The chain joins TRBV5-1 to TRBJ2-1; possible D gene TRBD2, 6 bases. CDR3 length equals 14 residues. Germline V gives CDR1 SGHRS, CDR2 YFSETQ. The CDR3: CASSSLMGGNERFF. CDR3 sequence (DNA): TGCGCCAGCAGCTCCCTTATGGGAGGCAATGAGCGGTTCTTC.

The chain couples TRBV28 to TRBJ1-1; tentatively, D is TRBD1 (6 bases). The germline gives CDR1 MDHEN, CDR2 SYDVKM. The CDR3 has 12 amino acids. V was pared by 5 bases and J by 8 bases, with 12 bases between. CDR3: CASSNRVLEAFF. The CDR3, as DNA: TGTGCCAGCAGTAACAGGGTTTTAGAAGCTTTCTTT.

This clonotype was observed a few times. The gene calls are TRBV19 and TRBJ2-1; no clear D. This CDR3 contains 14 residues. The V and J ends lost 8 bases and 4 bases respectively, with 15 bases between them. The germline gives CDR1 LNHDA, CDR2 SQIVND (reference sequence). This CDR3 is CASSGLTQYNEQFF. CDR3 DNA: TGTGCCAGTTCCGGGTTAACCCAGTACAATGAGCAGTTCTTC.

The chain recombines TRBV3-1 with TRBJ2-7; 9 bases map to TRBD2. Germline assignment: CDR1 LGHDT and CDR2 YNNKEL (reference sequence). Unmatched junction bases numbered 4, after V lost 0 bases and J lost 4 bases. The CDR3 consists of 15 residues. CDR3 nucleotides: TGTGCCAGCAGCCAAGACGCTAGCGGGATTTACGAGCAGTACTTC. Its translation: CASSQDASGIYEQYF.